The clone carrying this T cell receptor beta chain was recorded a few times. These data originate in a study of control samples from healthy donors and cancer patients. This table comes from immunoSEQ multiplex PCR, and its TCRdb copy is limited to in-frame clones, with some not included. The sample has 85,000 to 90,000 clones, roughly 89% seen once. The CDR3 covers 13 residues. V was clipped by 3 bases and J by 1 base, with 6 bases between them. Germline-derived CDR1 and CDR2 are SGHTA and FQGNSA. V is TRBV7-2 and J is TRBJ2-5; tentatively, D is TRBD1 (5 bases). Specimen: PBMCs. The clonotype was recovered from a woman aged 45-65 years with colorectal cancer. CDR3 sequence (DNA): TGTGCCAGCAGCTTGACAGCCCAAGAGACCCAGTACTTC. This gives the protein CASSLTAQETQYF. The full variable domain, completed using reference TRBV7-2 and TRBJ2-5, is GAGVSQSPSNKVTEKGKDVELRCDPISGHTALYWYRQSLGQGLEFLIYFQGNSAPDKSGLPSDRFSAERTGGSVSTLTIQRTQQEDSAVYLCASSLTAQETQYFGPGTRLLVL.